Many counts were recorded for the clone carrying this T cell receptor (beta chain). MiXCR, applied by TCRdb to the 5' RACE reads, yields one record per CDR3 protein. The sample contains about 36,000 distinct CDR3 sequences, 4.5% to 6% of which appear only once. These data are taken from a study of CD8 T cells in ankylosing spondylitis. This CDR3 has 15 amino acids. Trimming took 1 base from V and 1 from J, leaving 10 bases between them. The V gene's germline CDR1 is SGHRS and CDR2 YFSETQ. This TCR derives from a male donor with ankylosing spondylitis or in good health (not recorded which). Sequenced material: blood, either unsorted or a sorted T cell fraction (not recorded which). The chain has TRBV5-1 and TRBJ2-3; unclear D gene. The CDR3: CASSLQRGRTDTQYF. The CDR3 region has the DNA TGCGCCAGCAGCTTGCAGCGCGGACGCACAGATACGCAGTATTTT.